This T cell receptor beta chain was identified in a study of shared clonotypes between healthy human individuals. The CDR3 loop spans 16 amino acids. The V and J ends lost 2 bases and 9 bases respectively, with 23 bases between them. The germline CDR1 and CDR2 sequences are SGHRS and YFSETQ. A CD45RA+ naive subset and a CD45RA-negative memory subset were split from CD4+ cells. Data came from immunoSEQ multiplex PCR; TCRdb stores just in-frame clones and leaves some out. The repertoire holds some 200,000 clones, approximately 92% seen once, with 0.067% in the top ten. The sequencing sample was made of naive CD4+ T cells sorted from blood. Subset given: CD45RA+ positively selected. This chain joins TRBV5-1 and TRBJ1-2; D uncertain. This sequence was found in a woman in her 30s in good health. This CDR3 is CASSFTLRPGIERYTF. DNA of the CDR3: TGCGCCAGCAGCTTCACTCTACGTCCGGGGATTGAGCGCTACACCTTC. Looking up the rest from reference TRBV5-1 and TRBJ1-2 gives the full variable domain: KAGVTQTPRYLIKTRGQQVTLSCSPISGHRSVSWYQQTPGQGLQFLFEYFSETQRNKGNFPGRFSGRQFSNSRSEMNVSTLELGDSALYLCASSFTLRPGIERYTFGSGTRLTVV.